The next 27 T cell receptor beta chains were all read from a single sample in a study of blood T cell repertoires in COVID-19. Sequenced by immunoSEQ multiplex PCR; TCRdb stores in-frame clones only, minus some. The data show 150,000 to 200,000 clones, with more than 75% seen just once and roughly 8.7% held by the top ten. Sample: peripheral blood. The source of these receptors is a woman aged 45-65 years with active or convalescent COVID-19.

The chain has TRBV19 and TRBJ2-1; tentative D call: TRBD2 (6 bases). The V and J ends lost 1 base and 5 bases respectively, with 9 bases between them. The germline gives CDR1 LNHDA, CDR2 SQIVND (reference sequence). The CDR3 is 14 residues long. The CDR3 bases are TGTGCCAGTAGTATAGGACTAGGGAACAATGAGCAGTTCTTC. Its translation: CASSIGLGNNEQFF. The whole variable domain, filled in from reference TRBV19 and TRBJ2-1, reads DGGITQSPKYLFRKEGQNVTLSCEQNLNHDAMYWYRQDPGQGLRLIYYSQIVNDFQKGDIAEGYSVSREKKESFPLTVTSAQKNPTAFYLCASSIGLGNNEQFFGPGTRLTVL.

The chain employs TRBV5-8 and TRBJ2-7; 9 bases fit TRBD1. Germline V gene data show CDR1 as SGHTS and CDR2 as YDEGEE. The V and J ends lost 4 bases and 6 bases, in that order; junction bases with no gene match: 5. The CDR3 runs 13 residues. The CDR3 loop is CASSLGQGGEQYF. DNA for the CDR3: TGTGCCAGCAGCCTGGGACAGGGTGGCGAGCAGTACTTC.

The V gene is TRBV7-6, the J gene TRBJ2-2; 9 bases fit TRBD2. The germline CDR1 and CDR2 sequences are SGHVS and FNYEAQ. The CDR3 spans 16 residues. The ends lost 1 base at V and 4 bases at J; junction bases unmatched: 4. Here the CDR3 reads CASSLGVAGATGELFF. For the CDR3, the DNA is TGTGCCAGCAGCTTAGGAGTAGCGGGGGCCACCGGGGAGCTGTTTTTT.

The chain carries TRBV6-2 or TRBV6-3 and TRBJ1-2; 8 positions match TRBD1. The CDR3 has 15 residues. Germline values: CDR1 MNHEY, CDR2 SVGEGT. Unmatched junction bases numbered 13, after V lost 5 bases and J lost 8 bases. The CDR3 here is CASSHTTGTGEGYTF. CDR3 in DNA: TGTGCCAGCAGTCACACCACCGGGACAGGAGAGGGCTACACCTTC.

This clone appeared a single time. This chain connects TRBV27 to TRBJ2-2; a weak D match, TRBD2 (5 bases). CDR3 length equals 14 residues. Germline CDR1 reads MNHEY; CDR2 reads SMNVEV (reference sequence). V shed 8 bases and J shed 3 bases, with 13 bases lying between them. CDR3 DNA sequence: TGTGCCAGCCGCCTCACCGGGGACACCGGGGAGCTGTTTTTT. It codes for CASRLTGDTGELFF.

J is TRBJ2-2 and V is TRBV3-1 (or the pseudogene TRBV3-2), with TRBD2 matching over 10 bases. The CDR3 has 16 amino acids. J lost 1 base, V lost 4 bases, and 3 bases had no gene match. The germline gives CDR1 LGHDT, CDR2 YNNKEL (reference sequence). This CDR3 is CASSLGLAVNTGELFF. In DNA, the CDR3 is TGTGCCAGCAGCCTAGGACTAGCGGTGAACACCGGGGAGCTGTTTTTT.

The chain has TRBV4-2 and TRBJ2-7; D not certain. This CDR3 is built from 16 residues. The ends were cut back, 0 bases at V and 6 bases at J, with 18 bases in the middle. The germline CDR1 and CDR2 sequences are LGHNA and YNFKEQ. CDR3 sequence reads: CASSQDRQVPPLEQYF. The DNA for the CDR3 is TGTGCCAGCAGCCAAGATCGGCAGGTGCCCCCCCTCGAGCAGTACTTC.

This clone showed up just once. This chain links TRBV6-4 with TRBJ1-2; TRBD1 matches at 10 bases. This CDR3 contains 14 residues. V shed 3 bases, J shed 7 bases, and the junction held 5 bases outside the gene matches. Germline V gene sequence: CDR1 MRHNA, CDR2 SNTAGT. The CDR3 is CASSEYGQGGGYTF. CDR3 bases: TGTGCCAGCAGTGAATACGGACAGGGGGGTGGCTACACCTTC.

V usage is TRBV30 and J usage is TRBJ2-3; a weak D match, TRBD2 (6 bases). The V end lost 3 bases, the J end lost 2 bases, and 12 bases lay between the germline ends. The length of the CDR3 is 14 residues. From germline, CDR1 is GTSNPN and CDR2 SVGIG (reference sequence). CDR3 nucleotides: TGTGCCTGGAGGGCCGCGGGGCTCACAGATACGCAGTATTTT. This gives the protein CAWRAAGLTDTQYF.

The chain recombines TRBV7-9 with TRBJ1-2, with 7 bases matching TRBD1. CDR1 SEHNR and CDR2 FQNEAQ come from the germline V gene (reference sequence). With 3 bases clipped from V and 0 bases from J, the junction kept 10 bases outside the gene matches. The CDR3 length is 17 residues. The CDR3 loop reads CASSFEGAIGANYGYTF. CDR3 DNA sequence: TGTGCCAGCAGCTTTGAGGGGGCGATCGGGGCTAACTATGGCTACACCTTC.

The chain joins TRBV7-9 to TRBJ1-4, with TRBD1 matching 7 bases. The CDR3 is 16 residues long. Germline lookup yields CDR1 SEHNR and CDR2 FQNEAQ (reference sequence). V dropped 5 bases and J dropped 5; count of bases not matched to a gene: 11. CDR3 region: CASSRTTGTVNEKLFF. In nucleotides, the CDR3 is TGTGCCAGCAGCCGAACCACCGGGACAGTAAATGAAAAACTGTTTTTT.

This rearrangement joins TRBV11-3 to TRBJ2-5; 8 nucleotides align to TRBD1. The CDR3 sequence is 14 residues long. V shed 4 bases, J shed 4 bases, and the junction held 5 bases outside the gene matches. Germline V gives CDR1 SGHNT, CDR2 YENEEA. CDR3 sequence: CASSSGQGGETQYF. CDR3 DNA sequence: TGTGCCAGCAGCTCCGGACAGGGCGGAGAGACCCAGTACTTC.

V usage is TRBV7-8 and J usage is TRBJ1-6; D perhaps matches TRBD1 (5 bases). The germline V gene has CDR1 SGHVS and CDR2 FQNEAQ. V was clipped by 5 bases and J by 9 bases, with 14 bases between them. The CDR3 loop spans 14 amino acids. The CDR3 region has the DNA TGTGCCAGCAGCCTCAGGGTCGGGGGTTCACCCCTCCACTTT. This encodes CASSLRVGGSPLHF. Supplemented by reference TRBV7-8 and TRBJ1-6, the full variable domain reads GAGVSQSPRYKVAKRGQDVALRCDPISGHVSLFWYQQALGQGPEFLTYFQNEAQLDKSGLPSDRFFAERPEGSVSTLKIQRTQQEDSAVYLCASSLRVGGSPLHFGNGTRLTVT.

In nucleotides, the CDR3 is TGTGCCAGCAGCCCTTTACTAGCGGGAGGGATCGATGAGCAGTTCTTC. Translated: CASSPLLAGGIDEQFF. The gene calls are TRBV7-2 and TRBJ2-1, with 13 bases matching TRBD2. J was trimmed by 8 bases and V by 5 bases; bases with no gene match: 9. Germline CDR1 and CDR2: SGHTA and FQGNSA. The CDR3 covers 16 residues.

This clone was seen ten or more times. This chain joins TRBV2 and TRBJ2-7; D is possibly TRBD1 (5 bases). From germline, CDR1 is SNHLY and CDR2 FYNNEI. Trimming pared 6 bases from V and 7 bases from J, leaving 16 bases between. There are 13 residues in the CDR3. CDR3 in amino acids: CASSPTGIGEQYF. As DNA, the CDR3 is TGTGCCAGCAGCCCCACAGGTATTGGGGAGCAGTACTTC.

This clone showed up just once. J is TRBJ2-7 and V is TRBV19, with 10 bases lining up with TRBD2. Germline V gives CDR1 LNHDA, CDR2 SQIVND (reference sequence). This CDR3 is built from 15 residues. The V and J ends lost 3 bases and 3 bases, in that order; junction bases with no gene match: 5. The CDR3 nucleotides are TGTGCCAGTAGTATCAGCGGGAGGGCCCTCTACGAGCAGTACTTC. Its translation is CASSISGRALYEQYF.

The chain joins TRBV30 to TRBJ2-7; 11 nucleotides line up with TRBD2. CDR1 and CDR2 from the germline V gene are GTSNPN and SVGIG (reference sequence). J gave up 2 bases and V 4 bases, and 4 bases lay outside the gene matches. This CDR3 has 14 amino acids. CDR3 residues: CAWTSGGLPYEQYF. In DNA form, the CDR3 reads TGTGCCTGGACTAGCGGGGGGCTTCCCTACGAGCAGTACTTC.

The chain joins TRBV2 to TRBJ1-1; perhaps TRBD1 as D (5 bases). The CDR3 runs to 14 residues. The V end was cut by 1 base, the J end by 3 bases, with 9 bases between. CDR1 is SNHLY, CDR2 FYNNEI, per germline. The CDR3 loop is CASSEGGGDTEAFF. For the CDR3, the DNA is TGTGCCAGCAGTGAAGGCGGGGGGGACACTGAAGCTTTCTTT.

This clone was observed at least ten times. This chain links TRBV21-1 with TRBJ1-3; the table names TRBD1, a call not compared with the DNA. TRBV21-1 is listed as a pseudogene. CDR3 length: 16 residues. In nucleotides, the CDR3 is TGTGCCAGCAGCAAAGCCTTCACAGGGGTTGGAAACACCATATATTTT. Protein sequence: CASSKAFTGVGNTIYF.

This clone was seen only a few times. This chain uses TRBV4-3 with TRBJ2-3; maybe TRBD2 (5 bases). V lost 3 bases, J lost 2 bases, and 9 bases lay in between. The CDR3 consists of 14 residues. Germline V gives CDR1 LGHNA, CDR2 YSLEER. CDR3 amino acids: CASSQTGITDTQYF. CDR3 in DNA: TGCGCCAGCAGCCAGACGGGGATCACAGATACGCAGTATTTT.

About this clone itself: The same CDR3 also results from other DNA sequences found in this sample. The rearrangement uses TRBV19 and TRBJ2-6; D call uncertain. Trimming took off 4 bases at V and 0 bases at J, with 10 bases between the two ends. This CDR3 contains 16 residues. Germline loops: CDR1 LNHDA, CDR2 SQIVND (reference sequence). The CDR3 DNA is TGTGCCAGTAGTAAACAACAGTTCTCTGGGGCCAACGTCCTGACTTTC. This codes for CASSKQQFSGANVLTF.

The count of this clone is one. This chain uses TRBV5-1 with TRBJ2-1, with 13 nucleotides matching TRBD2. CDR1 is SGHRS, CDR2 YFSETQ, per germline. With 4 bases clipped from V and 6 bases from J, the junction kept 7 bases outside the gene matches. The CDR3 covers 16 residues. CDR3 residues: CASSTRTSGGTNEQFF. In nucleotides, the CDR3 is TGCGCCAGCAGCACCAGGACTAGCGGGGGAACCAATGAGCAGTTCTTC.

Here the CDR3 reads CASSPFDRDGEQYF. CDR3 coding DNA: TGTGCCAGCTCACCATTTGACAGGGATGGGGAGCAGTACTTC. The rearrangement links TRBV18 to TRBJ2-7, with 7 nucleotides matching TRBD1. V lost 2 bases to trimming and J lost 7 bases; unmatched junction nucleotides: 8. The CDR3 runs to 14 residues. Germline CDR1 reads KGHSH; CDR2 reads LQKENI.

The V call is TRBV5-6, the J call TRBJ2-5; 7 nucleotides agree with TRBD1. V shed 2 bases, J shed 2 bases, and the junction held 3 bases outside the gene matches. The V gene's germline CDR1 is SGHDT and CDR2 YYEEEE. The CDR3 has 14 amino acids. In DNA form, the CDR3 reads TGTGCCAGCAGCTTCCCGGGACAGCAAGAGACCCAGTACTTC. This codes for CASSFPGQQETQYF.

The chain joins TRBV19 to TRBJ2-3; TRBD1 aligns across 8 bases. The CDR3 runs 15 residues. Germline V gives CDR1 LNHDA, CDR2 SQIVND (reference sequence). Trimming took 5 bases from V and 3 from J; bases not matched to a gene: 7. The CDR3 region is CASSPWTGLTDTQYF. The CDR3 DNA sequence: TGTGCCAGTAGTCCCTGGACAGGGTTGACAGATACGCAGTATTTT. Using reference TRBV19 and TRBJ2-3 for the parts outside the CDR3, the full variable domain is DGGITQSPKYLFRKEGQNVTLSCEQNLNHDAMYWYRQDPGQGLRLIYYSQIVNDFQKGDIAEGYSVSREKKESFPLTVTSAQKNPTAFYLCASSPWTGLTDTQYFGPGTRLTVL.

The chain employs TRBV18 and TRBJ1-4; no clear D. Trimming removed 6 bases from V and 7 bases from J, with 15 bases in between. The length of the CDR3 is 14 residues. Germline values: CDR1 KGHSH, CDR2 LQKENI. The CDR3 DNA reads as TGTGCCAGCTCCCGGGGTGGAGAGGTTGAAAAACTGTTTTTT. Translated, it gives CASSRGGEVEKLFF.

The CDR3 sequence: CASSQGQGNLYEQYF. The CDR3 DNA is TGTGCCAGCAGTCAAGGACAGGGGAACCTGTACGAGCAGTACTTC. This chain links TRBV6-2 or TRBV6-3 with TRBJ2-7; 9 positions agree with TRBD1. The CDR3 contains 15 residues. Germline assignment: CDR1 MNHEY and CDR2 SVGEGT. The J segment lost 4 bases and the V segment lost 5 bases, leaving 9 bases of the junction unmatched.